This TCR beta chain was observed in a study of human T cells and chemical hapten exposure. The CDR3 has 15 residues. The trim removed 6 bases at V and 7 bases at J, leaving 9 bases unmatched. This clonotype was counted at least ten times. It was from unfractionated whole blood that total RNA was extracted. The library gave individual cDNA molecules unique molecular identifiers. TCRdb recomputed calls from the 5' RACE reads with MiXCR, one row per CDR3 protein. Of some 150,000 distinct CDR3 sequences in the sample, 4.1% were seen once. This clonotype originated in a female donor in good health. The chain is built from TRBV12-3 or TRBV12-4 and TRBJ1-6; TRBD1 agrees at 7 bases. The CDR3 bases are TGTGCCAGCAGGACTAGACAGGGAACCAATTCACCCCTCCACTTT. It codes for CASRTRQGTNSPLHF.